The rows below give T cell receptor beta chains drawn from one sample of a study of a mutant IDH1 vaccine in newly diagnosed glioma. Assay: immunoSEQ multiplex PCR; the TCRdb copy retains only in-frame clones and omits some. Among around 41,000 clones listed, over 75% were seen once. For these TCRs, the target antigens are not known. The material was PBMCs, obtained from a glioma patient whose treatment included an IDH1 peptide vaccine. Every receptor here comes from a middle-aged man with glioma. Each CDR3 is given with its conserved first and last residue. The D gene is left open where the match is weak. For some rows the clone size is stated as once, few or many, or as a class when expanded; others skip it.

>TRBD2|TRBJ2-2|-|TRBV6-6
TGTGCCAGCAGCCGGACTAGCGACACCGGGGAGCTGTTTTTT
CASSRTSDTGELFF
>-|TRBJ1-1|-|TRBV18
TGTGCCAGCTCGTCTCCAGGTTGGGGCACTGAAGCTTTCTTT
CASSSPGWGTEAFF
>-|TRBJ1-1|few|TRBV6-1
TGTGCCAGCAGTGAAGAAGTCGGGGCGGTGAACACTGAAGCTTTCTTT
CASSEEVGAVNTEAFF
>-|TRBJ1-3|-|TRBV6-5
TGTGCCAGCAGTTCGACATCAATCTCTGGAAACACCATATATTTT
CASSSTSISGNTIYF
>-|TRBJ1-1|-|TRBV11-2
TGTGCCAGCAGCTTAGATGCGAACACTGAAGCTTTCTTT
CASSLDANTEAFF
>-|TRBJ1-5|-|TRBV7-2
TGTGCCAGCAGCTTAGGAGGGGGCAATCAGCCCCAGCATTTT
CASSLGGGNQPQHF
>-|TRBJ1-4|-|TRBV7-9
TGTGCCAGCAGCCCTACCGCGAATAATGAAAAACTGTTTTTT
CASSPTANNEKLFF
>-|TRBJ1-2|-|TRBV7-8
TGTGCCAGCAGCCCTAGGGATCATCCCTCGACTAACTATGGCTACACCTTC
CASSPRDHPSTNYGYTF
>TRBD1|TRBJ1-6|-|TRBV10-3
TGTGCCATCAGTCCGGACAGGAAGGCGGGAAGGTCACCCCTCCACTTT
CAISPDRKAGRSPLHF
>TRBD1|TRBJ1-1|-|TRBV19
TGTGCCAGCGGGGGACAGGGGAGCACTGAAGCTTTCTTT
CASGGQGSTEAFF
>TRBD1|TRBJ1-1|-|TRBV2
TGTGCCAGCAGTCCTTTGGGACAGGGCAACACTGAAGCTTTCTTT
CASSPLGQGNTEAFF
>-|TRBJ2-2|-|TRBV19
TGTGCCAGTAGTCCCAGGGGAAGTGCCGGGGAGCTGTTTTTT
CASSPRGSAGELFF
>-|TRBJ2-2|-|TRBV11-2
TGTGCCAGCAGCTCCCGCCCCACCGGGGAGCTGTTTTTT
CASSSRPTGELFF
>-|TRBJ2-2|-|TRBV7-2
TGTGCCAGCAGGTCCACCGGGGAGCTGTTTTTT
CASRSTGELFF
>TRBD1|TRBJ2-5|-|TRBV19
TGTGCCAGTAGTATAGCCGCAGGGGGCCTGGAGACCCAGTACTTC
CASSIAAGGLETQYF
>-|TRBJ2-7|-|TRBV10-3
TGTGCCATCAGTGAGTTGGACGAACAGTACTTC
CAISELDEQYF
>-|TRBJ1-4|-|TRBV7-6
TGTGCCAGCAGCTTAACACGGACGGACCCAACTAATGAAAAACTGTTTTTT
CASSLTRTDPTNEKLFF
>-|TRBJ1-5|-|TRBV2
TGTGCCAGCAGCGGAGGGGGGGGCTTTGGGCAGCCCCAGCATTTT
CASSGGGGFGQPQHF
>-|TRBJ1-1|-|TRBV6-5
TGTGCCAGCAGTTACGGGGACACTGAAGCTTTCTTT
CASSYGDTEAFF
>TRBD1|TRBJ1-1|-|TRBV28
TGTGCCAGCAGCCGACAGGGGGCCTGGGTGGCCATTGAAGCTTTCTTT
CASSRQGAWVAIEAFF
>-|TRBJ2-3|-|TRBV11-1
TGTGCCAGCAGCTTAGCTAGTTTGCGAAGCGGCACAGATACGCAGTATTTT
CASSLASLRSGTDTQYF
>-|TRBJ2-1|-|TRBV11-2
TGTGCCAGCAGCTTAGGTCTAGCTGGGCCCAATGAGCAGTTCTTC
CASSLGLAGPNEQFF
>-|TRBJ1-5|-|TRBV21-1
TGTGCCAGCGTCCCACGGTGGCACTCCAAGCATCAGCCCCAGCATTTT
CASVPRWHSKHQPQHF
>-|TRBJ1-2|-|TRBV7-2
TGTGCCAGCAGCCCGCAAGGGGGGCAACTAAACTATGGCTACACCTTC
CASSPQGGQLNYGYTF
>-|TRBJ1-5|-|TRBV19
TGTGCCAGTCGGGGGGATCTTAGCAATCAGCCCCAGCATTTT
CASRGDLSNQPQHF
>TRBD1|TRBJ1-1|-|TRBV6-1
TGTGCCAGCAGGGGACAGGGGGCGTGGAACACTGAAGCTTTCTTT
CASRGQGAWNTEAFF
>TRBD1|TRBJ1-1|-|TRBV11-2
TGTGCCAGCAGCTTAGATGGCTCAGGGGGGGGCCCTGAAGCTTTCTTT
CASSLDGSGGGPEAFF
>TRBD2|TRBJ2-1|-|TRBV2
TGTGCCAGCCCCATGGGACTAGCTAAGAACAGGAATGAGCAGTTCTTC
CASPMGLAKNRNEQFF
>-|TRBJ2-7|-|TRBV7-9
TGTGCCAGCAGCTGGGCAGGAGGCACCTACGAGCAGTACTTC
CASSWAGGTYEQYF
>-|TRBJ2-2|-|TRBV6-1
TGTGCCAGCAGTGGGACTAGGGGGGCATCGAACACCGGGGAGCTGTTTTTT
CASSGTRGASNTGELFF
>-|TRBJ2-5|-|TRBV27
TGTGCCAGCAGACCCGGGACTCGGACCAAAGAGACCCAGTACTTC
CASRPGTRTKETQYF
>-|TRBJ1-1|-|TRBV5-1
TGCGCCAGCAGCTTGGTTACTTTCAGGGGGAACACTGAAGCTTTCTTT
CASSLVTFRGNTEAFF
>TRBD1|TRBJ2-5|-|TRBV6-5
TGTGCCAGCAGTTATTTGTACAGGGGCGAAGGAGAGACCCAGTACTTC
CASSYLYRGEGETQYF
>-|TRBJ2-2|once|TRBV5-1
TGCGCCAGCAGCAGGGACCCCCAGACCGGGGAGCTGTTTTTT
CASSRDPQTGELFF
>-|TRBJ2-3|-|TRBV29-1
TGCAGCGTTGGAGCCATTACTAGCACAGATACGCAGTATTTT
CSVGAITSTDTQYF
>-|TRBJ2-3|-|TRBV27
TGTGCCAGCAGTTTAAGGGCAGGTGATTTCACAGATACGCAGTATTTT
CASSLRAGDFTDTQYF
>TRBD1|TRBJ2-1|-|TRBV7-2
TGTGCCAGCAGCTCTGCGGGGACAGGGGGCTTTGAGCAGTTCTTC
CASSSAGTGGFEQFF
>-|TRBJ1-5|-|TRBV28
TGTGCCAGCAGCACGGGACAACTCACTCAGCCCCAGCATTTT
CASSTGQLTQPQHF
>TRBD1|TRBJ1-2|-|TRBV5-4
TGTGCCAGCAGCTTAGACAGGGGAACGGGCGGCTATGGCTACACCTTC
CASSLDRGTGGYGYTF
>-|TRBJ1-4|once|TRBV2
TGTGCCAGCAGTGAGCATGAAAAACTGTTTTTT
CASSEHEKLFF
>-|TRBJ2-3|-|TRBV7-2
TGTGCCAGCAGCACAGCGACTCAGTCGGCGCAGTATTTT
CASSTATQSAQYF
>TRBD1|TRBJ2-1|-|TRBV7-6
TGTGCCAGCACCTCAGGTTCAGGGGGTCTATACAATGAGCAGTTCTTC
CASTSGSGGLYNEQFF
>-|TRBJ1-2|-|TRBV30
TGTGCCTGGGAGGGGTGGGGAGTAGGTGGCTACACCTTC
CAWEGWGVGGYTF
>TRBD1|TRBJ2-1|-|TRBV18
TGTGCCAGCTCACCGCGACAGGGGACCATGGACAATGAGCAGTTCTTC
CASSPRQGTMDNEQFF
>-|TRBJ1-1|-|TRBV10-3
TGTGCCATCAGTGATCAGGGGTGGAACACTGAAGCTTTCTTT
CAISDQGWNTEAFF